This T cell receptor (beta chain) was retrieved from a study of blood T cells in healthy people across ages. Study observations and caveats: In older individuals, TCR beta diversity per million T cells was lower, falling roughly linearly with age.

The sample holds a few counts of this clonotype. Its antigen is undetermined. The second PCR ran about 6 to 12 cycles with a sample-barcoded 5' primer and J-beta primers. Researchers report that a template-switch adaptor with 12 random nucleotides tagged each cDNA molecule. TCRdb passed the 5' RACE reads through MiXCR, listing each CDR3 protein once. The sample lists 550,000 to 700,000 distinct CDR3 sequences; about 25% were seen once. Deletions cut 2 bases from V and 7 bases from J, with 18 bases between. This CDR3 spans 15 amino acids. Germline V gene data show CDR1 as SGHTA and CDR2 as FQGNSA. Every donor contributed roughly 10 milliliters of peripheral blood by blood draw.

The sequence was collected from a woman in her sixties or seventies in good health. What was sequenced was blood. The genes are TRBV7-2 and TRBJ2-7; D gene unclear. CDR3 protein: CASSLIVDGDREQYF. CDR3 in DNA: TGTGCCAGCAGCTTAATTGTGGACGGAGATAGGGAGCAGTACTTC.